This is a list of T cell receptor beta chains from one sample in a study of CD8 T cells in Susac syndrome. Each CDR3 protein gets one entry after TCRdb re-called the immunoSEQ multiplex PCR reads with MiXCR. The table has fewer than 250,000 distinct CDR3 sequences, more than 85% seen once. The sample comprised CD8+ T cells from PBMCs. All receptors come from a human donor with multiple sclerosis. Each CDR3 is given with its conserved first and last residue. D genes are given only for firm matches. The listing skips clone size in some rows; elsewhere it reads once, few, many or a size class.

v_call	j_call	d_call	clone_size	cdr3_length	cdr3_aa	cdr3_nt
TRBV5-4	TRBJ2-7	.	few	14	CASSLRDNSYEQYF	TGTGCCAGCAGCTTGCGGGACAACTCCTACGAGCAGTACTTC
TRBV19	TRBJ1-1	.	.	15	CASSRGPLGNTEAFF	TGTGCCAGTAGTCGCGGTCCGTTAGGGAACACTGAAGCTTTCTTT
TRBV5-1	TRBJ2-5	TRBD2	.	15	CASSSSLADQETQYF	TGCGCCAGCAGCTCCTCTCTAGCGGACCAAGAGACCCAGTACTTC
TRBV29-1	TRBJ1-1	.	.	11	CSVAQGREAFF	TGCAGCGTTGCCCAGGGACGTGAAGCTTTCTTT
TRBV13	TRBJ2-1	TRBD1	once	18	CASSLGLRGTGRHNEQFF	TGTGCCAGCAGCTTAGGCCTAAGAGGGACAGGGCGACACAATGAGCAGTTCTTC
TRBV21-1	TRBJ1-1	.	.	14	CASSKAAGGTEAFF	TGTGCCAGCAGCAAAGCGGCGGGGGGCACTGAAGCTTTCTTT
TRBV7-3	TRBJ2-5	.	.	13	CASSLNGGETQYF	TGTGCCAGCAGCTTAAATGGAGGAGAGACCCAGTACTTC
TRBV7-9	TRBJ1-5	.	.	12	CASSYPRGPQHF	TGTGCCAGCAGCTACCCGCGGGGGCCCCAGCATTTT
TRBV7-9	TRBJ2-1	.	.	12	CASRLGGNEQFF	TGTGCCAGCCGACTAGGGGGCAATGAGCAGTTCTTC
TRBV7-9	TRBJ2-7	TRBD1	.	13	CAGARQGESEQYF	TGTGCAGGGGCGAGACAGGGGGAATCCGAGCAGTACTTC
TRBV12-3/TRBV12-4	TRBJ1-3	.	.	15	CASSPVGGSGNTIYF	TGTGCCAGCAGCCCAGTTGGGGGCTCTGGAAACACCATATATTTT
TRBV18	TRBJ2-1	.	.	15	CASSPSIQSYNEQFF	TGTGCCAGCTCACCCTCGATACAGTCTTACAATGAGCAGTTCTTC
TRBV19	TRBJ2-1	TRBD2	.	15	CASSIEAGGGNEQFF	TGTGCCAGTAGTATAGAAGCGGGAGGTGGAAATGAGCAGTTCTTC
TRBV4-3	TRBJ2-2	TRBD2	.	16	CASSPSGSIVTGELFF	TGCGCCAGCAGCCCTAGCGGGAGTATAGTCACCGGGGAGCTGTTTTTT
TRBV2	TRBJ1-2	.	.	13	CASPGLVGYGYTF	TGTGCCAGCCCCGGTCTCGTGGGATATGGCTACACCTTC
TRBV19	TRBJ1-5	.	.	16	CASSLAAGHSNQPQHF	TGTGCCAGTAGTCTTGCGGCAGGTCATAGCAATCAGCCCCAGCATTTT
TRBV4-2	TRBJ2-7	.	.	13	CASSQRTEDEQYF	TGTGCCAGCAGCCAAAGGACAGAGGACGAGCAGTACTTC
TRBV19	TRBJ2-5	.	.	16	CASSIVGFSSEETQYF	TGTGCCAGTAGTATTGTTGGTTTTAGCTCTGAAGAGACCCAGTACTTC
TRBV19	TRBJ1-3	.	.	14	CASSMDESGNTIYF	TGTGCCAGTAGTATGGACGAGAGCGGAAACACCATATATTTT
TRBV24-1	TRBJ2-1	.	.	14	CATSDLRTGNEQFF	TGTGCCACCAGTGATTTGCGTACGGGCAATGAGCAGTTCTTC
TRBV7-9	TRBJ2-7	TRBD1	.	16	CASSSIPGQGTYEQYF	TGTGCCAGCAGCTCGATCCCGGGACAGGGGACCTACGAGCAGTACTTC
TRBV9	TRBJ1-1	.	.	14	CASSVGQLNTEAFF	TGTGCCAGCAGCGTAGGCCAACTCAACACTGAAGCTTTCTTT
TRBV9	TRBJ1-1	.	.	18	CASSPQPGGRAMNTEAFF	TGTGCCAGCAGCCCCCAACCGGGGGGTAGGGCAATGAACACTGAAGCTTTCTTT
TRBV6-5	TRBJ1-4	.	few	15	CASSYSSGGSGKLFF	TGTGCCAGCAGTTACTCAAGCGGGGGCTCTGGAAAACTGTTTTTT
TRBV7-9	TRBJ2-5	TRBD2	.	19	CASSQGRLAGVLSGETQYF	TGTGCCAGCAGCCAGGGTCGGCTAGCGGGGGTCCTATCCGGAGAGACCCAGTACTTC
TRBV7-9	TRBJ1-4	TRBD1	once	15	CASSLTGGADEKLFF	TGTGCCAGCAGCTTGACAGGGGGCGCGGATGAAAAACTGTTTTTT
TRBV6-5	TRBJ2-3	TRBD2	.	16	CASSYRPSGGTDTQYF	TGTGCCAGCAGTTACCGGCCTAGCGGGGGCACCGATACGCAGTATTTT
TRBV24-1	TRBJ2-5	.	.	14	CATSESGTVETQYF	TGTGCCACCAGTGAATCCGGGACGGTAGAGACCCAGTACTTC
TRBV15	TRBJ1-2	.	.	15	CAARGGWARDDGYTF	TGTGCCGCCCGCGGCGGTTGGGCGCGCGATGATGGCTACACCTTC
TRBV7-6	TRBJ1-1	.	.	17	CASSPRDGRVGYTEAFF	TGTGCCAGCAGCCCCCGGGACGGCAGGGTTGGGTACACTGAAGCTTTCTTT
TRBV6-6	TRBJ1-3	TRBD1	.	14	CASSYADRVDTIYF	TGTGCCAGCAGTTACGCGGACAGGGTGGACACCATATATTTT
TRBV3-1	TRBJ1-6	.	once	15	CASSQDWGYNSPLHF	TGTGCCAGCAGCCAAGATTGGGGGTATAATTCACCCCTCCACTTT
TRBV25-1	TRBJ1-1	.	.	13	CASSESVNTEAFF	TGTGCCAGCAGTGAATCGGTGAACACTGAAGCTTTCTTT
TRBV4-3	TRBJ2-1	TRBD2	.	14	CASSQDGGEGEQFF	TGCGCCAGCAGCCAAGATGGGGGGGAAGGTGAGCAGTTCTTC
TRBV27	TRBJ2-4	.	.	15	CASSLGGNAKNIQYF	TGTGCCAGCAGTTTAGGGGGTAATGCCAAAAACATTCAGTACTTC
TRBV13	TRBJ1-6	.	.	12	CASSLDNSPLHF	TGTGCCAGCAGCTTAGACAATTCACCCCTCCACTTT
TRBV30	TRBJ2-3	.	.	9	CATRDTQYF	TGTGCAACACGGGATACGCAGTATTTT
TRBV2	TRBJ2-3	.	.	16	CASPGFADLGGDTQYF	TGTGCCAGCCCCGGGTTCGCAGACCTAGGTGGGGATACGCAGTATTTT
TRBV2	TRBJ2-1	TRBD2	.	15	CASSEGTSGNNEQFF	TGTGCCAGCAGTGAAGGGACTAGCGGAAACAATGAGCAGTTCTTC
TRBV12-3/TRBV12-4	TRBJ2-5	.	.	15	CASSLVGGGWETQYF	TGTGCCAGCAGTTTAGTCGGGGGCGGGTGGGAGACCCAGTACTTC
TRBV4-1	TRBJ1-1	.	once	12	CASSQGHSEAFF	TGCGCCAGCAGCCAAGGTCACAGTGAAGCTTTCTTT
TRBV7-8	TRBJ2-3	TRBD2	.	16	CASSLVSGGGQDTQYF	TGTGCCAGCAGCTTAGTCAGCGGGGGGGGACAAGATACGCAGTATTTT
TRBV4-2	TRBJ1-5	.	.	15	CASSQVEGRDQPQHF	TGTGCCAGCAGCCAAGTGGAGGGACGGGATCAGCCCCAGCATTTT
TRBV29-1	TRBJ1-2	TRBD1	.	13	CSAKDRGRYGYTF	TGCAGCGCCAAGGACAGGGGGAGGTATGGCTACACCTTC
TRBV11-2	TRBJ2-3	.	.	15	CASSLTSGSVDTQYF	TGTGCCAGCAGCTTAACATCGGGGAGCGTTGATACGCAGTATTTT
TRBV5-1	TRBJ2-1	.	.	16	CASSDGQRTVYNEQFF	TGCGCCAGCAGCGACGGACAGCGGACGGTTTACAATGAGCAGTTCTTC
TRBV12-3/TRBV12-4	TRBJ2-5	TRBD2	.	15	CASTPLREAWETQYF	TGTGCCAGCACCCCTTTGCGGGAGGCTTGGGAGACCCAGTACTTC
TRBV4-1	TRBJ2-3	.	.	18	CASSRTMWDTPREDTQYF	TGCGCCAGCAGCCGGACCATGTGGGACACCCCCCGCGAAGATACGCAGTATTTT